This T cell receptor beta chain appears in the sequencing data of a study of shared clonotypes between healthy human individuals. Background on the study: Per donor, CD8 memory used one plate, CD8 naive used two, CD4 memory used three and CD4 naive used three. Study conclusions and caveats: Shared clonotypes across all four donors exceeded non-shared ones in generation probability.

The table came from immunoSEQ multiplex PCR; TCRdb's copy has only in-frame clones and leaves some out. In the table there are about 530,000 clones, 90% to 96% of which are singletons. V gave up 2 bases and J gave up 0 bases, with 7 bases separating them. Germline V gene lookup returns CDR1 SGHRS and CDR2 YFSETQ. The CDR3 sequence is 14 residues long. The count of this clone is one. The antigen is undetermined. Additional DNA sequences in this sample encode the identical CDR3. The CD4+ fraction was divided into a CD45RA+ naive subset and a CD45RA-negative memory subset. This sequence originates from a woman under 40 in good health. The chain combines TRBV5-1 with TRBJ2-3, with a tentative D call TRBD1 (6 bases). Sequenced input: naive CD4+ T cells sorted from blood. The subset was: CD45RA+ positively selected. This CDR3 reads CASSLTGSTDTQYF. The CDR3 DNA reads TGCGCCAGCAGCTTAACAGGGAGCACAGATACGCAGTATTTT.